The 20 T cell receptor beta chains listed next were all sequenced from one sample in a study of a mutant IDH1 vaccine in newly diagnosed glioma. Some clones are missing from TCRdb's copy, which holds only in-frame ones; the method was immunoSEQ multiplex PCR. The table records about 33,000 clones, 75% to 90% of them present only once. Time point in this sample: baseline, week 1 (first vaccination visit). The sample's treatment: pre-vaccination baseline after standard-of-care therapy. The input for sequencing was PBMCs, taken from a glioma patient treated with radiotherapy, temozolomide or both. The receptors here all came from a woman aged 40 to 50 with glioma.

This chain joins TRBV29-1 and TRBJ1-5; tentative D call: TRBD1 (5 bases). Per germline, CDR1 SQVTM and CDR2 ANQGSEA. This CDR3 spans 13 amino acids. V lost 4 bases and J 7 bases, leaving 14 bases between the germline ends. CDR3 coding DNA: TGCAGCGTTGTCCTGGCAGGGAACCAGCCCCAGCATTTT. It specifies CSVVLAGNQPQHF.

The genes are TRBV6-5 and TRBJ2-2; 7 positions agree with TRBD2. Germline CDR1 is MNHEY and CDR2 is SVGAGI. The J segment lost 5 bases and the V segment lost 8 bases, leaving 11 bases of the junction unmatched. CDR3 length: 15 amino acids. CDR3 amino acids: CASSETSRSTGELFF. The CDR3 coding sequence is TGTGCCAGCTCCGAGACTAGCCGGAGTACCGGGGAGCTGTTTTTT.

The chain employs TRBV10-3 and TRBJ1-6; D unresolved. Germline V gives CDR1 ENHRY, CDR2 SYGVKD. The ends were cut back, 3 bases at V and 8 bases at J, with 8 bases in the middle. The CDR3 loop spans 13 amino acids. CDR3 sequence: CAISDAHDSPLHF. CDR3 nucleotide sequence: TGTGCCATCAGTGACGCCCACGATTCACCCCTCCACTTT.

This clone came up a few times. CDR3 DNA: TGCGCCAGCAGCTTGACAGGGGTCAATCAGCCCCAGCATTTT. Translated, it gives CASSLTGVNQPQHF. The chain uses TRBV5-1 and TRBJ1-5, with TRBD1 matching over 7 bases. Germline CDR1 reads SGHRS; CDR2 reads YFSETQ. The CDR3 covers 14 residues. With 1 base clipped from V and 3 bases from J, the junction kept 1 base outside the gene matches. Complete variable domain (other parts from reference TRBV5-1 and TRBJ1-5): KAGVTQTPRYLIKTRGQQVTLSCSPISGHRSVSWYQQTPGQGLQFLFEYFSETQRNKGNFPGRFSGRQFSNSRSEMNVSTLELGDSALYLCASSLTGVNQPQHFGDGTRLSIL.

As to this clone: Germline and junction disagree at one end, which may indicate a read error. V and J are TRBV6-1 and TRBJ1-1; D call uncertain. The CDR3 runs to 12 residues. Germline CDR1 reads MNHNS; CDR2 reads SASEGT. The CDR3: CGSRQEYTEAFF. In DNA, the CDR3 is TGTGGCAGCAGGCAGGAATACACTGAAGCTTTCTTT.

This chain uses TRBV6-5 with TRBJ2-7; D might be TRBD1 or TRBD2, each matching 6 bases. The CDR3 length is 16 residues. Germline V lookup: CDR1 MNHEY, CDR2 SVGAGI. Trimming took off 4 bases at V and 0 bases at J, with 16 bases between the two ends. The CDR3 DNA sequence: TGTGCCAGCAGTTCCTGGGGGGCGGAAAGCTCCTACGAGCAGTACTTC. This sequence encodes CASSSWGAESSYEQYF.

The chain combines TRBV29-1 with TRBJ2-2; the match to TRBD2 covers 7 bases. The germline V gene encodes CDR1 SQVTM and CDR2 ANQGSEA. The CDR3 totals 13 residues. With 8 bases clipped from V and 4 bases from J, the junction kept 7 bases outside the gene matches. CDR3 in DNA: TGCAGCTCTGGGGGGGATTGCACCGGGGAGCTGTTTTTT. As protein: CSSGGDCTGELFF.

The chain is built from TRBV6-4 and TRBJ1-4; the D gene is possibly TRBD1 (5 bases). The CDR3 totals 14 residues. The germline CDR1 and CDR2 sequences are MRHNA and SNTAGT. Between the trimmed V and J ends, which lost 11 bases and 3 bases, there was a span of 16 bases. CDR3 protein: CAYNIARANEKLFF. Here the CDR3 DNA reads TGTGCCTACAATATTGCCAGGGCTAATGAAAAACTGTTTTTT.

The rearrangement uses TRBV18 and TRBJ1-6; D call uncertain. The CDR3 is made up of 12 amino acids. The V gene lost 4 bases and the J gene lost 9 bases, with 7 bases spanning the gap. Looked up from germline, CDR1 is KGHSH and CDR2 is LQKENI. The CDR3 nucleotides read TGTGCCAGCTCACTCGACCCTTCACCCCTCCACTTT. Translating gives CASSLDPSPLHF.

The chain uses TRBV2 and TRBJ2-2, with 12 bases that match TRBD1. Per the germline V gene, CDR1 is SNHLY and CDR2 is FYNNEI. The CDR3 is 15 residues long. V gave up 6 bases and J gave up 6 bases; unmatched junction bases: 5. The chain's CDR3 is CASRARDRGPGELFF. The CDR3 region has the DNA TGTGCCAGCAGAGCCCGGGACAGGGGGCCCGGGGAGCTGTTTTTT.

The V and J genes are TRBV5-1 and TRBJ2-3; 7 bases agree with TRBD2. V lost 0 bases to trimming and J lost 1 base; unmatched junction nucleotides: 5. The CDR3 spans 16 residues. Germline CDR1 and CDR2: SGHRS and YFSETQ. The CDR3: CASSLGGLAGTDTQYF. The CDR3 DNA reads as TGCGCCAGCAGCTTGGGAGGGCTAGCGGGCACAGATACGCAGTATTTT.

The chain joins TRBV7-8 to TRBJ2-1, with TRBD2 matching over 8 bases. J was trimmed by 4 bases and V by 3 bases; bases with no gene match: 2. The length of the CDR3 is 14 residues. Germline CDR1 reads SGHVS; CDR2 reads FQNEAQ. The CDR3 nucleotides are TGTGCCAGCAGCTTCCGGGGGGGGTACAATGAGCAGTTCTTC. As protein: CASSFRGGYNEQFF.

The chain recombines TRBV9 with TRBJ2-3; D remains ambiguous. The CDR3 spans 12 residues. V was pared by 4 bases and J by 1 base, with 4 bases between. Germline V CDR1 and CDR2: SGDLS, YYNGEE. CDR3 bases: TGTGCCAGCAGCCCAGGCACAGATACGCAGTATTTT. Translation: CASSPGTDTQYF.

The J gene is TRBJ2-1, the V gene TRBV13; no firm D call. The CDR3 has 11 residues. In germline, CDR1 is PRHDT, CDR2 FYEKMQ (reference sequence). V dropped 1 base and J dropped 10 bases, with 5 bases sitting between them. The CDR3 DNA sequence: TGTGCCAGCAGCTTAGAAGCAGAGCAGTTCTTC. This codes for CASSLEAEQFF.

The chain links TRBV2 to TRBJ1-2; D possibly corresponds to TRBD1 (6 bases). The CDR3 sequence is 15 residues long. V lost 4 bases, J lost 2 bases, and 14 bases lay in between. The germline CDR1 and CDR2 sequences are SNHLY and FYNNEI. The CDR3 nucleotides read TGTGCCAGCAGTGTTGAACAGGGACTAAACTATGGCTACACCTTC. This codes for CASSVEQGLNYGYTF. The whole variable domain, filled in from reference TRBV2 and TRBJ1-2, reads EPEVTQTPSHQVTQMGQEVILRCVPISNHLYFYWYRQILGQKVEFLVSFYNNEISEKSEIFDDQFSVERPDGSNFTLKIRSTKLEDSAMYFCASSVEQGLNYGYTFGSGTRLTVV.

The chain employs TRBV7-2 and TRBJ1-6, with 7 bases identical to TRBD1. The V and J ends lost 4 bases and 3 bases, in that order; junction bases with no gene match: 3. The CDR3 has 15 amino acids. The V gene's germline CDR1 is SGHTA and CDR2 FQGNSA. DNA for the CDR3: TGTGCCAGCAGCTCCCGGGACAGCTATAATTCACCCCTCCACTTT. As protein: CASSSRDSYNSPLHF.

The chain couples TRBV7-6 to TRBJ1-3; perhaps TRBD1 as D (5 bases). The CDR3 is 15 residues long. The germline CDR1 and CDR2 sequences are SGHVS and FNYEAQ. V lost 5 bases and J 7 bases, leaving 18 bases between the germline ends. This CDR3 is CASSPGTSPGNTIYF. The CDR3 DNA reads TGTGCCAGCAGCCCCGGGACCTCTCCGGGGAACACCATATATTTT.

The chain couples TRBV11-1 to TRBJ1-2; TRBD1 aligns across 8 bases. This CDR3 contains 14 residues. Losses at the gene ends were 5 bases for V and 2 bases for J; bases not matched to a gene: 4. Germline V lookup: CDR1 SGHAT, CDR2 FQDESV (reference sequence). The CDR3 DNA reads TGTGCCAGCAGCCCACAGGGGGGAAACTATGGCTACACCTTC. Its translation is CASSPQGGNYGYTF.

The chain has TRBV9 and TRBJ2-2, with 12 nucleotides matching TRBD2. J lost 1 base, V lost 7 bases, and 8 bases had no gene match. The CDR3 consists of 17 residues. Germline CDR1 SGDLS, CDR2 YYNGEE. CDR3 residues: CASGLSSGRGNTGELFF. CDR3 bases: TGTGCCAGCGGCCTATCTAGCGGGAGGGGGAACACCGGGGAGCTGTTTTTT. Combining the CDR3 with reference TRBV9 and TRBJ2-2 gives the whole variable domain DSGVTQTPKHLITATGQRVTLRCSPRSGDLSVYWYQQSLDQGLQFLIQYYNGEERAKGNILERFSAQQFPDLHSELNLSSLELGDSALYFCASGLSSGRGNTGELFFGEGSRLTVL.

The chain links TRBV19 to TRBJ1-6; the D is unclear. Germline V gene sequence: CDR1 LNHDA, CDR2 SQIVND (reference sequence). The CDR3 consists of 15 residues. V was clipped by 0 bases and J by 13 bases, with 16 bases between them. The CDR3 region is CASSIDLSEALPLHF. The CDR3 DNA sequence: TGTGCCAGTAGTATAGATCTGAGTGAAGCATTGCCCCTCCACTTT.